The 26 T cell receptor beta chains below all came from one sample that was sequenced in a study of T cell responses to AZD1222 COVID-19 vaccine. TCRdb's copy holds only in-frame clones and misses some; the assay was immunoSEQ multiplex PCR. The data contain 95,000 or so clones, roughly 86% of them singletons. The sequencing here drew on peripheral blood, taken on day 0 of MenACWY control vaccination. These receptors originate from an adult in good health.

The chain combines TRBV19 with TRBJ2-2; D not resolved. With 4 bases removed from V and 4 bases from J, the gap between germline ends came to 10 bases. This CDR3 is 14 amino acids long. From germline, CDR1 is LNHDA and CDR2 SQIVND (reference sequence). The CDR3: CASSTNDATGELFF. The CDR3 coding sequence is TGTGCCAGTAGTACCAACGACGCCACCGGGGAGCTGTTTTTT.

The rearrangement links TRBV9 to TRBJ2-1, with D perhaps matching TRBD1 or TRBD2 (5 bases each). With 0 bases removed from V and 2 bases from J, the gap between germline ends came to 9 bases. CDR3 length equals 15 residues. Germline V lookup: CDR1 SGDLS, CDR2 YYNGEE. This CDR3 is CASSVDGATYNEQFF. CDR3 sequence (DNA): TGTGCCAGCAGCGTAGACGGGGCCACCTACAATGAGCAGTTCTTC.

CDR3 nucleotide sequence: TGTGCCAGCAGCCTCGCTCAGGGAACCTACGAGCAGTACTTC. Amino acids: CASSLAQGTYEQYF. The V call is TRBV11-1, the J call TRBJ2-7; a weak D match, TRBD1 (5 bases). The CDR3 has 14 amino acids. Trimming took off 5 bases at V and 2 bases at J, with 13 bases between the two ends. Germline CDR1 is SGHAT and CDR2 is FQDESV (reference sequence).

The V call is TRBV28, the J call TRBJ1-5, with a possible D match to TRBD1 (5 bases). CDR3 length: 13 amino acids. V shed 2 bases and J shed 11 bases, with 13 bases lying between them. Germline CDR1 and CDR2: MDHEN and SYDVKM. The chain's CDR3 is CASSLLSARAQHF. In DNA, the CDR3 is TGTGCCAGCAGTTTACTCAGTGCCAGGGCCCAGCATTTT.

The rearrangement links TRBV5-1 to TRBJ2-7; 8 nucleotides align to TRBD2. In germline, CDR1 is SGHRS, CDR2 YFSETQ. CDR3 length: 16 amino acids. V dropped 4 bases and J dropped 0; count of bases not matched to a gene: 9. CDR3 region: CASSPESGGSSYEQYF. CDR3 coding DNA: TGCGCCAGCAGCCCCGAGAGCGGGGGTAGCTCCTACGAGCAGTACTTC.

This sequence joins TRBV5-1 and TRBJ1-1, with 9 positions matching TRBD1. Trimming cost V 4 bases and J 11 bases; bases outside gene matches: 21. CDR1 and CDR2 from the germline V gene are SGHRS and YFSETQ. The CDR3 totals 17 residues. The CDR3 reads CASSDPIPGQGPPGAFF. The CDR3 DNA reads as TGCGCCAGCAGCGATCCTATACCGGGACAGGGACCTCCTGGGGCTTTCTTT.

V gene TRBV27 combines with J gene TRBJ1-2, with 8 bases matching TRBD1. Germline lookup yields CDR1 MNHEY and CDR2 SMNVEV (reference sequence). V lost 6 bases, J lost 1 base, and 4 bases stayed unmatched. This CDR3 has 14 amino acids. The CDR3 sequence is CASRLGQGNYGYTF. CDR3 coding DNA: TGTGCCAGCAGACTAGGACAGGGTAACTATGGCTACACCTTC.

The chain employs TRBV30 and TRBJ1-3; 8 nucleotides match TRBD1. The CDR3 contains 15 residues. Germline loops: CDR1 GTSNPN, CDR2 SVGIG (reference sequence). Trimming at V came to 3 bases and at J to 2 bases, leaving 6 bases not matched to a gene. The CDR3 reads CAWRDRDIPGNTIYF. CDR3 nucleotide sequence: TGTGCCTGGAGGGACAGGGACATCCCTGGAAACACCATATATTTT.

The V gene is TRBV7-2, the J gene TRBJ1-6, with D hard to call. Between the trimmed V and J ends, which lost 1 base and 8 bases, there was a span of 21 bases. This CDR3 contains 18 residues. The germline CDR1 and CDR2 sequences are SGHTA and FQGNSA. The CDR3 DNA follows: TGTGCCAGCAGCTTAGAGGCGGCGGGGTTAGTAGGTTATTCACCCCTCCACTTT. Its translation is CASSLEAAGLVGYSPLHF.

This chain links TRBV7-3 with TRBJ1-2; D might be TRBD1 (5 bases). This CDR3 has 15 amino acids. Germline V CDR1 and CDR2: SGHTA, FQGTGA. The ends were cut back, 1 base at V and 1 base at J, with 10 bases in the middle. The CDR3 spells CASSLMPGLNYGYTF. The CDR3, as DNA: TGTGCCAGCAGCTTAATGCCGGGGCTTAACTATGGCTACACCTTC. The variable domain in full, completed from reference TRBV7-3 and TRBJ1-2, reads GAGVSQTPSNKVTEKGKYVELRCDPISGHTALYWYRQSLGQGPEFLIYFQGTGAADDSGLPNDRFFAVRPEGSVSTLKIQRTERGDSAVYLCASSLMPGLNYGYTFGSGTRLTVV.

The chain combines TRBV25-1 with TRBJ2-1; D remains unclear. The CDR3 is 10 amino acids. Trimming removed 5 bases from V and 4 bases from J, with 0 bases in between. The germline CDR1 and CDR2 sequences are MGHDK and SYGVNS. The CDR3 DNA is TGTGCCAGCAGTTACAATGAGCAGTTCTTC. The encoded protein is CASSYNEQFF.

In nucleotides, the CDR3 is TGTGCCAGCAGCCCGGCACAGGGCTCAGCCGGGGAGCTGTTTTTT. Translating it yields CASSPAQGSAGELFF. The V gene is TRBV9, the J gene TRBJ2-2; TRBD1 is a possible D gene (6 bases). V was cut by 4 bases and J by 6 bases, with 16 bases left in between. CDR3 length: 15 residues. CDR1 SGDLS and CDR2 YYNGEE come from the germline V gene. The full variable domain, its missing parts supplied by reference TRBV9 and TRBJ2-2, is DSGVTQTPKHLITATGQRVTLRCSPRSGDLSVYWYQQSLDQGLQFLIQYYNGEERAKGNILERFSAQQFPDLHSELNLSSLELGDSALYFCASSPAQGSAGELFFGEGSRLTVL.

J is TRBJ2-1 and V is TRBV9; D perhaps matches TRBD1 (5 bases). The CDR3 has 15 residues. The V end lost 2 bases, the J end lost 7 bases, and 16 bases lay between the germline ends. CDR1 and CDR2 (germline): SGDLS, YYNGEE. The CDR3 region is CASSVGHGVLNEQFF. The CDR3 bases are TGTGCCAGCAGCGTCGGACACGGAGTTTTGAATGAGCAGTTCTTC. The full variable domain, its missing parts supplied by reference TRBV9 and TRBJ2-1, is DSGVTQTPKHLITATGQRVTLRCSPRSGDLSVYWYQQSLDQGLQFLIQYYNGEERAKGNILERFSAQQFPDLHSELNLSSLELGDSALYFCASSVGHGVLNEQFFGPGTRLTVL.

This sequence joins TRBV29-1 and TRBJ2-5; 9 bases line up with TRBD1. The CDR3 is made up of 12 amino acids. V lost 7 bases, J lost 2 bases, and 2 bases stayed unmatched. CDR1 SQVTM and CDR2 ANQGSEA come from the germline V gene. The CDR3 loop is CSGQGGQETQYF. Written as DNA, the CDR3 is TGCAGCGGACAGGGGGGGCAAGAGACCCAGTACTTC.

The chain links TRBV6-5 to TRBJ1-2, with 7 nucleotides matching TRBD1. V shed 6 bases and J 1 base; nucleotides not matched to a gene: 8. Germline loops: CDR1 MNHEY, CDR2 SVGAGI. The CDR3 has 15 residues. The CDR3 sequence: CASSHGQAFNYGYTF. The CDR3 DNA follows: TGTGCCAGCAGCCATGGACAGGCCTTTAACTATGGCTACACCTTC.

This clone was counted only a few times. The J gene is TRBJ1-2, the V gene TRBV5-6, with no clear D. Germline V gene lookup returns CDR1 SGHDT and CDR2 YYEEEE. CDR3 length: 16 amino acids. Trimming pared 1 base from V and 3 bases from J, leaving 16 bases between. CDR3 region: CASSLPGNMADYGYTF. The CDR3 nucleotides read TGTGCCAGCAGCTTGCCGGGGAATATGGCGGACTATGGCTACACCTTC.

V gene TRBV30 combines with J gene TRBJ2-2; 11 bases are shared with TRBD1. Germline V CDR1 and CDR2: GTSNPN, SVGIG (reference sequence). This CDR3 contains 16 residues. Unmatched junction bases numbered 6, after V lost 3 bases and J lost 3 bases. The CDR3 sequence: CAWRARDRGDTGELFF. The CDR3 DNA follows: TGTGCCTGGAGGGCCCGGGACAGGGGGGACACCGGGGAGCTGTTTTTT.

The V gene is TRBV9, the J gene TRBJ1-1; D unclear. The V gene lost 0 bases and the J gene lost 1 base, with 7 bases spanning the gap. In germline, CDR1 is SGDLS, CDR2 YYNGEE. The CDR3 length is 14 residues. In DNA, the CDR3 is TGTGCCAGCAGCGTAGCTGCCAGGAACACTGAAGCTTTCTTT. Amino acids: CASSVAARNTEAFF.

This chain joins TRBV27 and TRBJ1-6; 10 bases are a match to TRBD1. Germline V CDR1 and CDR2: MNHEY, SMNVEV (reference sequence). The CDR3 has 16 residues. Unmatched junction bases numbered 6, after V lost 6 bases and J lost 4 bases. The DNA for the CDR3 is TGTGCCAGCAGATGGGACAGGGGAGATTATAATTCACCCCTCCACTTT. Encoded protein: CASRWDRGDYNSPLHF.

Remarks on this clone: The CDR3 ends on some other residue instead of the conserved phenylalanine or tryptophan, so this is likely a read error. The limits of the CDR3 on the DNA are not certain, so only TCRdb's listed CDR3 is given. The chain couples TRBV7-3 to TRBJ1-4. Germline CDR1 reads SGHTA; CDR2 reads FQGTGA. The CDR3 spans 9 amino acids, including both terminal residues. This CDR3 is CASSLIIGR.

The chain joins TRBV7-9 to TRBJ1-4; no clear D. V dropped 1 base and J dropped 5 bases, with 8 bases sitting between them. The CDR3 has 14 amino acids. Germline V CDR1 and CDR2: SEHNR, FQNEAQ (reference sequence). CDR3 amino acids: CASSLEAQNEKLFF. Written as DNA, the CDR3 is TGTGCCAGCAGCTTAGAGGCGCAGAATGAAAAACTGTTTTTT. The variable domain in full, with the rest retrieved from reference TRBV7-9 and TRBJ1-4, is DTGVSQNPRHKITKRGQNVTFRCDPISEHNRLYWYRQTLGQGPEFLTYFQNEAQLEKSRLLSDRFSAERPKGSFSTLEIQRTEQGDSAMYLCASSLEAQNEKLFFGSGTQLSVL.

The rearrangement joins TRBV5-4 to TRBJ2-7; 11 bases are shared with TRBD1. Per the germline V gene, CDR1 is SGHNT and CDR2 is YYREEE (reference sequence). The V gene end was trimmed by 4 bases and the J gene end by 5 bases; junction bases not matched to a gene: 5. The CDR3 length is 14 residues. The CDR3 loop reads CASSIGQGANEQYF. CDR3 nucleotides: TGTGCCAGCAGCATTGGACAGGGGGCCAACGAGCAGTACTTC.

CDR3 protein: CASSHGQNNQPQHF. The CDR3, as DNA: TGTGCCAGCAGTCATGGACAGAACAATCAGCCCCAGCATTTT. The rearrangement joins TRBV28 to TRBJ1-5; D may be TRBD1 (6 bases). Germline CDR1 reads MDHEN; CDR2 reads SYDVKM. The CDR3 runs to 14 residues. Trimming cost V 5 bases and J 3 bases, with 11 bases left between them. The full variable domain, its missing parts supplied by reference TRBV28 and TRBJ1-5, is DVKVTQSSRYLVKRTGEKVFLECVQDMDHENMFWYRQDPGLGLRLIYFSYDVKMKEKGDIPEGYSVSREKKERFSLILESASTNQTSMYLCASSHGQNNQPQHFGDGTRLSIL.

The chain combines TRBV2 with TRBJ2-7; D possibly matches TRBD1 or TRBD2 (5 bases each). CDR3 length: 13 residues. V gave up 7 bases and J gave up 3 bases, with 13 bases separating them. Germline CDR1 SNHLY, CDR2 FYNNEI. CDR3 sequence reads: CASTGTSNYEQYF. CDR3 coding DNA: TGTGCCAGCACCGGGACCTCTAACTACGAGCAGTACTTC.

The chain uses TRBV7-3 and TRBJ2-7; no reliable D call. The V end was cut by 2 bases, the J end by 3 bases, with 11 bases between. The germline V gene encodes CDR1 SGHTA and CDR2 FQGTGA. This CDR3 is built from 14 residues. CDR3 amino acids: CASSLDPGGYEQYF. CDR3 DNA sequence: TGTGCCAGCAGCTTAGACCCCGGCGGCTACGAGCAGTACTTC.

The chain is built from TRBV6-5 and TRBJ1-1; tentative D call: TRBD1 (6 bases). V lost 4 bases and J 4 bases, leaving 10 bases between the germline ends. The CDR3 runs to 13 residues. CDR1 and CDR2 (germline): MNHEY, SVGAGI. CDR3 sequence reads: CASSSRGLTEAFF. CDR3 coding DNA: TGTGCCAGCAGTTCGCGGGGGCTCACTGAAGCTTTCTTT.